This entry lists 10 T cell receptor beta chains sequenced from one sample in a study of cytomegalovirus exposure and HLA in healthy donors. Primers: 60 Vbeta forward and 13 Jbeta reverse. Data came from immunoSEQ multiplex PCR; TCRdb stores just in-frame clones and leaves some out. The profile shows roughly 120,000 clones, 76% of them singletons. Sample: PBMCs. These receptors came from a man aged 45 to 65 in good health and CMV-seronegative.

The rearrangement uses TRBV5-5 and TRBJ2-3, with D possibly TRBD1 on 6 matching bases. The germline gives CDR1 SGHKS, CDR2 YYEKEE (reference sequence). There are 15 residues in the CDR3. V was pared by 5 bases and J by 4 bases, with 17 bases between. CDR3 sequence (DNA): TGTGCCAGCAGATTACCAGGGGATAGGTCAGATACGCAGTATTTT. It codes for CASRLPGDRSDTQYF.

This clone was seen only a few times. CDR3 nucleotide sequence: TGTGCCAGCAGCTTAAACGGGGGGGCTTACGAGCAGTACTTC. The encoded protein is CASSLNGGAYEQYF. The V gene is TRBV7-2, the J gene TRBJ2-7; 8 bases match TRBD2. Germline CDR1 and CDR2: SGHTA and FQGNSA. Trimming removed 2 bases from V and 4 bases from J; junction bases left unmatched: 4. The CDR3 length is 14 residues.

This chain links TRBV7-6 with TRBJ2-5; TRBD2 matches 9 bases. Germline loops: CDR1 SGHVS, CDR2 FNYEAQ. This CDR3 contains 16 residues. V dropped 6 bases and J dropped 5; count of bases not matched to a gene: 13. The CDR3 region has the DNA TGTGCCAGCAGGCACCCCCTAGCGGGGAGAGGGGAGACCCAGTACTTC. Encoded protein: CASRHPLAGRGETQYF. The full variable domain, rest sourced from reference TRBV7-6 and TRBJ2-5, is GAGVSQSPRYKVTKRGQDVALRCDPISGHVSLYWYRQALGQGPEFLTYFNYEAQQDKSGLPNDRFSAERPEGSISTLTIQRTEQRDSAMYRCASRHPLAGRGETQYFGPGTRLLVL.

The V gene is TRBV6-1, the J gene TRBJ1-3; 7 nucleotides agree with TRBD1. Germline V gene lookup returns CDR1 MNHNS and CDR2 SASEGT. The length of the CDR3 is 15 residues. V lost 4 bases to trimming and J lost 3 bases; unmatched junction nucleotides: 6. CDR3 loop: CASSGLQGNGNTIYF. CDR3 bases: TGTGCCAGCAGTGGCTTACAGGGGAATGGAAACACCATATATTTT.

J is TRBJ1-2 and V is TRBV6-1; the match to TRBD1 covers 10 bases. J gave up 5 bases and V 6 bases, and 9 bases lay outside the gene matches. Germline CDR1 reads MNHNS; CDR2 reads SASEGT. The CDR3 runs to 15 residues. The CDR3 nucleotides read TGTGCCAGCAGGGCCGGGACAGGGGACGGTTATGGCTACACCTTC. Amino acid sequence: CASRAGTGDGYGYTF.

V gene TRBV19 combines with J gene TRBJ2-5; tentatively, D is TRBD1 (5 bases). The V gene's germline CDR1 is LNHDA and CDR2 SQIVND (reference sequence). This CDR3 spans 13 amino acids. V dropped 10 bases and J dropped 1 base, with 13 bases sitting between them. This CDR3 is CAILGHGQETQYF. The DNA of the CDR3 is TGTGCCATCCTAGGACACGGCCAAGAGACCCAGTACTTC. Full variable domain (remainder filled in from reference TRBV19 and TRBJ2-5): DGGITQSPKYLFRKEGQNVTLSCEQNLNHDAMYWYRQDPGQGLRLIYYSQIVNDFQKGDIAEGYSVSREKKESFPLTVTSAQKNPTAFYLCAILGHGQETQYFGPGTRLLVL.

The V and J genes are TRBV5-6 and TRBJ2-2, with 10 bases aligning to TRBD2. CDR3 length equals 16 residues. Germline V CDR1 and CDR2: SGHDT, YYEEEE. V gave up 10 bases and J gave up 2 bases; unmatched junction bases: 11. DNA of the CDR3: TGTGCCTCTACGCGAGCGGGGGGGATTAACACCGGGGAGCTGTTTTTT. Encoded protein: CASTRAGGINTGELFF.

The chain uses TRBV4-1 and TRBJ1-1; D may be TRBD1 (6 bases). From germline, CDR1 is MGHRA and CDR2 YSYEKL. V lost 0 bases and J lost 2, with 19 bases in between. The CDR3 has 18 residues. The CDR3 protein is CASSQEGAGNRANTEAFF. For the CDR3, the DNA is TGCGCCAGCAGCCAAGAAGGGGCTGGGAACAGGGCAAACACTGAAGCTTTCTTT.

The V and J genes are TRBV7-9 and TRBJ2-7, with D perhaps TRBD1 (6 bases). Looked up from germline, CDR1 is SEHNR and CDR2 is FQNEAQ (reference sequence). V was clipped by 6 bases and J by 9 bases, with 18 bases between them. This CDR3 comprises 13 residues. In DNA, the CDR3 is TGTGCCAGCAGTCGGGACACCCGGCAGGTGCAGTACGTC. As protein: CASSRDTRQVQYV.

The chain combines TRBV11-3 with TRBJ2-2; a possible D gene is TRBD2 (5 bases). V gave up 5 bases and J gave up 1 base, with 14 bases separating them. CDR1 and CDR2 from the germline V gene are SGHNT and YENEEA. This CDR3 region has 16 residues. The CDR3 here is CASSPGYGVNTGELFF. Here the CDR3 DNA reads TGTGCCAGCAGCCCCGGATACGGGGTGAACACCGGGGAGCTGTTTTTT.